The present T cell receptor beta chain was sequenced within a study of T cells in Graves' hyperthyroidism and ophthalmopathy. Amplified TCR beta CDR3 regions derived from RNA transcripts. Initially, a first-round RT-PCR of the TCR CDR3 employed the HTBI primer set. From the multiplex PCR reads, TCRdb called clonotypes with MiXCR, one entry per CDR3 protein. The sample consists of about 290,000 distinct CDR3 sequences, approximately 18% of them appearing once. This clonotype was recorded at least ten times. The CDR3 is 16 amino acids. The trim removed 4 bases at V and 6 bases at J, leaving 12 bases unmatched. The germline V gene encodes CDR1 KGHSH and CDR2 LQKENI.

Sequenced sample: blood. The J gene is TRBJ2-1, the V gene TRBV18, with 7 bases aligning to TRBD1. The receptor's source is a man between 50 and 59 years old with Graves' ophthalmopathy. The CDR3 sequence: CASSRDSPRVFNEQFF. The CDR3, as DNA: TGTGCCAGCTCACGGGACAGTCCAAGGGTATTCAATGAGCAGTTCTTC.